The subject of this entry is one T cell receptor beta chain. What it binds is not known. Specified time point: week 35, safety follow-up. Topical imiquimod was applied with each vaccine dose, which held 300 ug of mutant IDH1 20-mer peptide. This table comes from immunoSEQ multiplex PCR, and its TCRdb copy is limited to in-frame clones, with some not included. This table holds about 32,000 clones, over 65% found once. The data were obtained in a study of a mutant IDH1 vaccine in newly diagnosed glioma. Study context: Beginning 4-6 weeks after radiotherapy alone, or with temozolomide cycles, vaccination took place.

Whole-study findings and limits: Immune responses induced by the vaccine were seen in less than 95% of patients, spanning multiple MHC alleles.

The sample consisted of PBMCs, taken from a glioma patient whose treatment included an IDH1 peptide vaccine. The clonotype was recovered from a man aged 25 to 40 with glioma.

The DNA for the CDR3 is TGCGCCAGCAGTGGGGACAGGGTGAATCAGCCCCAGCATTTT. It specifies CASSGDRVNQPQHF. This chain uses TRBV10-1 with TRBJ1-5; TRBD1 matches 9 bases. The CDR3 is made up of 14 amino acids. The V gene end was trimmed by 4 bases and the J gene end by 4 bases; junction bases not matched to a gene: 2. Germline values: CDR1 WNHNN, CDR2 SYGVQD (reference sequence).